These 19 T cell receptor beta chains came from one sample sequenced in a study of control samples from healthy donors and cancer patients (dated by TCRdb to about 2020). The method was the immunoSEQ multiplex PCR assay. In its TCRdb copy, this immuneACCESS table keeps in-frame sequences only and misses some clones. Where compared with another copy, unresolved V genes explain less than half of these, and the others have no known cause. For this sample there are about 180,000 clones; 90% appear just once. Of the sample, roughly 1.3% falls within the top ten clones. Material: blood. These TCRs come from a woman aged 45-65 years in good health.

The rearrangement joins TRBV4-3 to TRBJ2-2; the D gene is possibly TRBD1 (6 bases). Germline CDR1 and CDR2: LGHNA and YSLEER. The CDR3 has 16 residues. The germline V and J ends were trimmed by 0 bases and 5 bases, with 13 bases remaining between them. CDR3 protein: CASSQEGTPFTGELFF. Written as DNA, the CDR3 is TGCGCCAGCAGCCAAGAGGGGACACCATTTACCGGGGAGCTGTTTTTT.

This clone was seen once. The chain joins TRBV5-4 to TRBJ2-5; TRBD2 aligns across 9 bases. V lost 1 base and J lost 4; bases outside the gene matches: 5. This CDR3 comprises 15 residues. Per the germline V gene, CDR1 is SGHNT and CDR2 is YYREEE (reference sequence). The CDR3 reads CASSLYGGGGETQYF. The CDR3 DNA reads TGTGCCAGCAGCTTGTATGGCGGGGGGGGAGAGACCCAGTACTTC.

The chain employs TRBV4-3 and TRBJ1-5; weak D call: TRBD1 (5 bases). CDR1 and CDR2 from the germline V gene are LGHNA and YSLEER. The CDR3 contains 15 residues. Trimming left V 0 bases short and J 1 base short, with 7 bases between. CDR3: CASSQDRASNQPQHF. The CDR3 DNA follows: TGCGCCAGCAGCCAAGACAGGGCGAGCAATCAGCCCCAGCATTTT.

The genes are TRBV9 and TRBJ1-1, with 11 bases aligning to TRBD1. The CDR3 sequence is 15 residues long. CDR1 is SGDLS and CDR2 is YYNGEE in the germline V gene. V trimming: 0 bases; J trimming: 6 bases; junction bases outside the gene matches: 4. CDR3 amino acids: CASSVDPGQGAEAFF. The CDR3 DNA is TGTGCCAGCAGCGTAGACCCGGGACAGGGGGCTGAAGCTTTCTTT.

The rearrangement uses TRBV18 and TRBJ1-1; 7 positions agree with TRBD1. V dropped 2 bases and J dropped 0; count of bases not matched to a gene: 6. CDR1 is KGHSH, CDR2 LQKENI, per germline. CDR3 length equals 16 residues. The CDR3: CASSPYGGGLNTEAFF. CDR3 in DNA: TGTGCCAGCTCACCATACGGAGGGGGCCTGAACACTGAAGCTTTCTTT.

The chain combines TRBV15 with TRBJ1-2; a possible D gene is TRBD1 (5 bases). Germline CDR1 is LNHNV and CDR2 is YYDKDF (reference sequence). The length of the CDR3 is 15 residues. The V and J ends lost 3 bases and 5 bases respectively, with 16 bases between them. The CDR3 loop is CATSSPLRGGYGYTF. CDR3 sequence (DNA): TGTGCCACCAGCAGCCCCTTACGGGGGGGTTATGGCTACACCTTC.

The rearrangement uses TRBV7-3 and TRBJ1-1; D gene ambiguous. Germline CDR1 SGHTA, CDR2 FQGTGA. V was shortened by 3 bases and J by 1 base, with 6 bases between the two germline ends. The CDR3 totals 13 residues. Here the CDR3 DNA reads TGTGCCAGCAGCTTTTGGGGGAACACTGAAGCTTTCTTT. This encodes CASSFWGNTEAFF.

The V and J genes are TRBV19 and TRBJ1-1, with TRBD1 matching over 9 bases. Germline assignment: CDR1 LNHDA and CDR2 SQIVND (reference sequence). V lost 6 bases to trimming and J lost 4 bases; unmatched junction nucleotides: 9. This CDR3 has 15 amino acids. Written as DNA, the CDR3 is TGTGCCAGTAGCGTTACAGGGGGCTGGACCACTGAAGCTTTCTTT. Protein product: CASSVTGGWTTEAFF.

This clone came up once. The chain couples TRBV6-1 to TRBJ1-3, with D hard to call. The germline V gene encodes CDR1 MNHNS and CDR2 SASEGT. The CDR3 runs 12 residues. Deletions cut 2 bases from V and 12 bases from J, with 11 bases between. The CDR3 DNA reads TGTGCCAGCAGTGAAAGTCAGATCATCATATATTTT. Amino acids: CASSESQIIIYF.

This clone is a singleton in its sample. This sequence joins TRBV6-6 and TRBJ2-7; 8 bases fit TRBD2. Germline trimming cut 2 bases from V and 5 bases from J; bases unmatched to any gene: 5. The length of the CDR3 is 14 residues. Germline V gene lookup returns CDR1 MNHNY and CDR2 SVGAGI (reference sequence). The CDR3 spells CASSYPGGRHEQYF. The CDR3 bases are TGTGCCAGCAGTTACCCGGGGGGGCGTCACGAGCAGTACTTC.

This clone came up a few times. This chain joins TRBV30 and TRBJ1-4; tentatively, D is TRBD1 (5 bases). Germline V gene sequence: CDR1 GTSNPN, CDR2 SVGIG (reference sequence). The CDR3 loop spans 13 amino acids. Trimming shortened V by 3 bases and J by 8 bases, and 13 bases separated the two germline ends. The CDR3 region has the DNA TGTGCCTGGAGATCAGGGCCGGGAGAAAAACTGTTTTTT. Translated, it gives CAWRSGPGEKLFF.

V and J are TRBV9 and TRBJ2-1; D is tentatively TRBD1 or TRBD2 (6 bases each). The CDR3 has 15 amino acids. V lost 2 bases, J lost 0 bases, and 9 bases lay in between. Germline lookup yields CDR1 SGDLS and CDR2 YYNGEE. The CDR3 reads CASSVEGGSYNEQFF. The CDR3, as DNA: TGTGCCAGCAGCGTGGAGGGGGGCTCCTACAATGAGCAGTTCTTC. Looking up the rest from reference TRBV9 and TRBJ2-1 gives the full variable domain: DSGVTQTPKHLITATGQRVTLRCSPRSGDLSVYWYQQSLDQGLQFLIQYYNGEERAKGNILERFSAQQFPDLHSELNLSSLELGDSALYFCASSVEGGSYNEQFFGPGTRLTVL.

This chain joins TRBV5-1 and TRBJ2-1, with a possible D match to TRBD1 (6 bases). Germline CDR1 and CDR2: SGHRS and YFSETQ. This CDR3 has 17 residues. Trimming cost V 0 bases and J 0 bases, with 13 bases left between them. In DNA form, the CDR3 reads TGCGCCAGCAGCTTGGCCACAGGGTATAGCTCCTACAATGAGCAGTTCTTC. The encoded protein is CASSLATGYSSYNEQFF.

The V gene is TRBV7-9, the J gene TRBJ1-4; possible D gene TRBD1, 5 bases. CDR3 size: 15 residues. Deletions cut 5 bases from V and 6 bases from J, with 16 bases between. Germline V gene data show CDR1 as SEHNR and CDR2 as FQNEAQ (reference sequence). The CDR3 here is CASSPRQNKDEKLFF. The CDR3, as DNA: TGTGCCAGCAGCCCTCGACAGAATAAAGATGAAAAACTGTTTTTT.

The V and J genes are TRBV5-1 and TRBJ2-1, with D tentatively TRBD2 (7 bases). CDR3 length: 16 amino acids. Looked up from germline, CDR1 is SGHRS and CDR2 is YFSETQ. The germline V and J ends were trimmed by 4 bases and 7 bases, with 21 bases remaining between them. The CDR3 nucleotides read TGCGCCAGCAGCCCCGGGGGGCCGGGACTGATTAATGAGCAGTTCTTC. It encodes CASSPGGPGLINEQFF.

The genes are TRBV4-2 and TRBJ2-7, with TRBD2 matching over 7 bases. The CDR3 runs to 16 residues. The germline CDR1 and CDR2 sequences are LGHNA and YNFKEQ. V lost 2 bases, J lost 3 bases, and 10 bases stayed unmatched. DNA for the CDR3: TGTGCCAGCAGCCAAAGTTGGTCTAGCGGTAACTACGAGCAGTACTTC. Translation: CASSQSWSSGNYEQYF.

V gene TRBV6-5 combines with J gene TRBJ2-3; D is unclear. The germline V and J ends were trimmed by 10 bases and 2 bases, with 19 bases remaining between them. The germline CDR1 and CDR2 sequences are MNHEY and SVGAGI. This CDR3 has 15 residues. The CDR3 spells CATKIYKGYTDTQYF. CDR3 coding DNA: TGTGCCACCAAAATCTACAAGGGATACACAGATACGCAGTATTTT.

CDR3 protein: CASGDRETQYF. The CDR3 DNA is TGTGCCAGCGGCGATCGGGAGACCCAGTACTTC. The chain joins TRBV6-5 to TRBJ2-5; D call uncertain. V gave up 8 bases and J gave up 5 bases, with 9 bases separating them. The length of the CDR3 is 11 residues. Germline V lookup: CDR1 MNHEY, CDR2 SVGAGI.

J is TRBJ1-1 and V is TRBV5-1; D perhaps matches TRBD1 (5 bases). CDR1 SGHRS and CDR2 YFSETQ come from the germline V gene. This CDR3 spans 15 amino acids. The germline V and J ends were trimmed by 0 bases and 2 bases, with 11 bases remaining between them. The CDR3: CASSLGGTANTEAFF. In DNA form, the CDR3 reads TGCGCCAGCAGCTTGGGGGGGACGGCCAACACTGAAGCTTTCTTT.